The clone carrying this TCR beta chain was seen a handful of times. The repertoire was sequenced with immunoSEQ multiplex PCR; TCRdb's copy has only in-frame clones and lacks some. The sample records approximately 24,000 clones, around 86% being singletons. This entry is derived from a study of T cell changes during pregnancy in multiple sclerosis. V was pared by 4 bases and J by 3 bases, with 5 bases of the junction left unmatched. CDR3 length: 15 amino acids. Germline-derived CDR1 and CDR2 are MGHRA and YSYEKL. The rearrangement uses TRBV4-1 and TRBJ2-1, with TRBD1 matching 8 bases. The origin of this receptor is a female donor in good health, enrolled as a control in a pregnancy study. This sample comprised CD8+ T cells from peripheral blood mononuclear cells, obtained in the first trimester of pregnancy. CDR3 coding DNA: TGCGCCAGCAGCCCCCGACAGGGGATCTACAATGAGCAGTTCTTC. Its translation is CASSPRQGIYNEQFF.